The 4 T cell receptor beta chains given below trace back to one sample, sequenced in a study of blood T cell repertoires in COVID-19 (TCRdb year 2020). The library was produced with the immunoSEQ multiplex PCR assay. TCRdb took this table from immuneACCESS and kept in-frame rearrangements with V and J called. Such tables lack part of the clones; where checked against another copy, unresolved V genes explain under half of the gap, and the rest is unexplained. The sample table shows around 260,000 clones, and around 90% are seen once. About 0.94% of the sample goes to the ten largest clones. The sequencing input was peripheral blood. The receptors were gathered from a woman aged 40 to 50 who had recovered from COVID-19.

This clone was counted between two and nine times. The rearrangement joins TRBV7-9 to TRBJ2-7; D might be TRBD1 (6 bases). Trimming cost V 0 bases and J 5 bases, with 14 bases left between them. The CDR3 loop spans 15 amino acids. Germline V gene lookup returns CDR1 SEHNR and CDR2 FQNEAQ (reference sequence). CDR3 in amino acids: CASSLAQGSLDEQYF. The CDR3 bases are TGTGCCAGCAGCTTAGCGCAGGGGAGTCTCGACGAGCAGTACTTC.

The chain uses TRBV4-1 and TRBJ2-4; D unclear. V lost 1 base, J lost 3 bases, and 10 bases lay in between. The CDR3 contains 15 residues. Per germline, CDR1 MGHRA and CDR2 YSYEKL. Here the CDR3 reads CASSQGWAGKNIQYF. The DNA for the CDR3 is TGCGCCAGCAGCCAAGGATGGGCTGGCAAAAACATTCAGTACTTC.

The chain is built from TRBV29-1 and TRBJ1-4, with 10 nucleotides matching TRBD1. Germline V gene sequence: CDR1 SQVTM, CDR2 ANQGSEA. The CDR3 length is 16 residues. With V trimmed by 4 bases and J by 6 bases, 11 bases remained unmatched. CDR3: CSVGSGTGVSDEKLFF. As DNA, the CDR3 is TGCAGCGTTGGAAGCGGGACAGGGGTTTCGGATGAAAAACTGTTTTTT.

The chain is built from TRBV29-1 and TRBJ1-1; 7 nucleotides match TRBD1. V lost 6 bases and J lost 4; bases outside the gene matches: 8. The germline V gene has CDR1 SQVTM and CDR2 ANQGSEA. This CDR3 has 13 residues. CDR3 sequence reads: CSVGDRATTEAFF. CDR3 coding DNA: TGCAGCGTCGGTGACAGGGCAACCACTGAAGCTTTCTTT.